The entry that follows covers one TCR beta chain sequence. Its antigen is still unknown. V gave up 4 bases and J gave up 8 bases, with 18 bases separating them. There are 15 residues in the CDR3. Germline CDR1 and CDR2: SGHDN and FVKESK. This sample stems from a study of siplizumab effects on memory and regulatory T cells. General study results and limits: Sequences below about 10^-5 frequency were poorly captured. As a result, only a minor fraction of alloreactive clones mapped to unstimulated subsets.

Sequenced by immunoSEQ multiplex PCR; TCRdb stores in-frame clones only, minus some. Here the sample spans roughly 100,000 clones, about 93% being singletons. The receptor's source is a human donor in good health. V is TRBV14 and J is TRBJ2-1, with D possibly being TRBD1 or TRBD2 (5 bases each). The sample comprised CD4+ T cells sorted from blood. Written as DNA, the CDR3 is TGTGCCAGCAGCCCCCCGCCCGGGGCCGGCTATGAGCAGTTCTTC. Translating gives CASSPPPGAGYEQFF.